This TCR beta chain originates from a study of OX40 agonist ivuxolimab in advanced cancers. Study background: All patients had ivuxolimab intravenously every 2 weeks at 0.01 to 10 mg/kg. The study, taken as a whole, reports: Clonal expansion among partial responders at 0.1-3.0 mg/kg ranked near the lowest. Normalized expansion of T-cell clones was also low for some nonresponders.

Assay used: immunoSEQ multiplex PCR; TCRdb lists only in-frame clones, some missing. The repertoire holds tens of thousands of clones, with around 83% as singletons. Points on this clone: Its antigen is still unknown.

Enrollment shut out patients with autoimmune disease history or systemic immunosuppression. The TCR sequence derives from an adult with an advanced solid tumor such as melanoma, head and neck, liver or kidney cancer. The sequencing here drew on CD4+ or CD8+ T cells sorted from blood, taken in a trial of the OX40 agonist ivuxolimab.

DNA of the CDR3: TGTGCCAGCAGCCCTAGTGGTCCCACGGTGGTTGGAGGCTACACCTTC. Translated: CASSPSGPTVVGGYTF. This chain connects TRBV7-8 to TRBJ1-2; the D is unclear. V was trimmed by 5 bases and J by 8 bases, leaving 24 bases between them. The germline V gene encodes CDR1 SGHVS and CDR2 FQNEAQ. CDR3 size: 16 residues.